This T cell receptor (beta chain) emerged from a study of blood T cell repertoires in COVID-19. The CDR3 length is 13 residues. Germline CDR1 WNHNN, CDR2 SYGVQD (reference sequence). V lost 6 bases, J lost 8 bases, and 8 bases stayed unmatched. Assay: immunoSEQ multiplex PCR; the TCRdb copy retains only in-frame clones and omits some. The data show some 140,000 clones, with about 80% seen just once and 3% held by the top ten. The source is a woman at least 80 years old with acute or convalescent COVID-19. The V call is TRBV10-1, the J call TRBJ1-2; 8 nucleotides agree with TRBD1. Sequencing input: peripheral blood. Written as DNA, the CDR3 is TGCGCCAGCAGCCCCGGACAGGGTGGCGGCTACACCTTC. Residues: CASSPGQGGGYTF.